Following are 25 T cell receptor beta chains from one sample sequenced in a study of blood T cell repertoires in COVID-19. Clones were sequenced by immunoSEQ multiplex PCR, and TCRdb holds only the in-frame ones, with some missing. Among about 180,000 clones listed, 86% were seen once. The specimen sequenced was peripheral blood. The origin of the receptors is a man in his fifties or sixties with active or convalescent COVID-19.

The V gene is TRBV20-1, the J gene TRBJ2-7, with a possible D match to TRBD1 (6 bases). V lost 6 bases and J 7 bases, leaving 13 bases between the germline ends. Looked up from germline, CDR1 is DFQATT and CDR2 is SNEGSKA (reference sequence). The CDR3 sequence is 11 residues long. This chain's CDR3 is CSATGGSEQYF. The CDR3 coding sequence is TGCAGTGCGACAGGAGGTAGTGAGCAGTACTTC.

The V call is TRBV19, the J call TRBJ1-1; perhaps TRBD1 as D (6 bases). This CDR3 has 15 amino acids. CDR1 is LNHDA, CDR2 SQIVND, per germline (reference sequence). Trimming removed 4 bases from V and 1 base from J, with 13 bases in between. CDR3 bases: TGTGCCAGTAGTACTCCGGACAGAGGGAACACTGAAGCTTTCTTT. Its translation: CASSTPDRGNTEAFF.

The chain carries TRBV28 and TRBJ1-5, with 7 bases that match TRBD1. The germline CDR1 and CDR2 sequences are MDHEN and SYDVKM. After removal of 9 bases from V and 3 bases from J, the junction contained 5 bases not matched to a gene. The CDR3 contains 13 residues. The DNA for the CDR3 is TGTGCCAGTGGGGACAGTTACAATCAGCCCCAGCATTTT. The encoded protein is CASGDSYNQPQHF.

In the case of this clone: Other DNA sequences of this sample code for an identical CDR3. This CDR3 reads CASSPPGQGRETQYF. The CDR3 nucleotides are TGTGCCAGCTCACCGCCGGGACAGGGGAGAGAGACCCAGTACTTC. The chain employs TRBV18 and TRBJ2-5; TRBD1 agrees at 10 bases. V dropped 3 bases and J dropped 4; count of bases not matched to a gene: 5. Germline loops: CDR1 KGHSH, CDR2 LQKENI. This CDR3 has 15 amino acids.

This clone was detected a few times. The J gene is TRBJ2-2, the V gene TRBV5-1, with TRBD2 identical over 7 bases. Germline-derived CDR1 and CDR2 are SGHRS and YFSETQ. The CDR3 contains 19 residues. Losses at the gene ends were 3 bases for V and 3 bases for J; bases not matched to a gene: 17. CDR3 protein: CASSWHGLESALDTGELFF. For the CDR3, the DNA is TGCGCCAGCAGCTGGCATGGACTAGAGTCCGCGCTGGACACCGGGGAGCTGTTTTTT.

The chain carries TRBV12-3 or TRBV12-4 and TRBJ1-1; D remains unclear. The CDR3 runs 13 residues. The germline V and J ends were trimmed by 1 base and 1 base, with 4 bases remaining between them. CDR3 residues: CASSLVSNTEAFF. CDR3 DNA: TGTGCCAGCAGTTTAGTCTCGAACACTGAAGCTTTCTTT.

This clone was observed once. The CDR3 here is CASSPFLGGSPEGNTEAFF. CDR3 DNA: TGTGCCAGCAGCCCCTTCTTGGGAGGGTCACCCGAAGGGAACACTGAAGCTTTCTTT. The chain is built from TRBV7-9 and TRBJ1-1, with unresolved D. Germline-derived CDR1 and CDR2 are SEHNR and FQNEAQ (reference sequence). The V end lost 5 bases, the J end lost 1 base, and 26 bases lay between the germline ends. The CDR3 has 19 amino acids.

In this sample, this clone turned up once. This chain connects TRBV28 to TRBJ2-4; tentative D call: TRBD2 (5 bases). CDR1 MDHEN and CDR2 SYDVKM come from the germline V gene. Trimming stripped 3 bases from V and 0 bases from J, with 12 bases between. CDR3 length: 16 residues. The CDR3 coding sequence is TGTGCCAGCAGTTTGGCGGGCCTTGCAGCCAAAAACATTCAGTACTTC. It codes for CASSLAGLAAKNIQYF.

This chain links TRBV19 with TRBJ1-5, with 9 bases matching TRBD1. V shed 4 bases and J 6 bases; nucleotides not matched to a gene: 7. Germline values: CDR1 LNHDA, CDR2 SQIVND (reference sequence). CDR3 length equals 15 residues. The CDR3 loop reads CASSTQGAASQPQHF. The CDR3, as DNA: TGTGCCAGTAGTACACAGGGGGCGGCTAGTCAGCCCCAGCATTTT.

V and J are TRBV6-5 and TRBJ1-5, with D possibly TRBD1 on 5 matching bases. Trimming stripped 0 bases from V and 4 bases from J, with 7 bases between. The CDR3 spans 14 residues. Germline CDR1 reads MNHEY; CDR2 reads SVGAGI. For the CDR3, the DNA is TGTGCCAGCAGTTACTCGACAGCTAATCAGCCCCAGCATTTT. It yields the protein CASSYSTANQPQHF.

The V and J genes are TRBV5-1 and TRBJ1-2; 8 bases are shared with TRBD1. The CDR3 loop spans 15 amino acids. With V trimmed by 4 bases and J by 0 bases, 5 bases remained unmatched. Germline V CDR1 and CDR2: SGHRS, YFSETQ. CDR3 loop: CASSADRGTNYGYTF. The CDR3, as DNA: TGCGCCAGCAGCGCAGACAGGGGCACTAACTATGGCTACACCTTC.

The chain is built from TRBV4-2 and TRBJ1-6, with 7 bases aligning to TRBD1. This CDR3 contains 17 residues. Germline CDR1 and CDR2: LGHNA and YNFKEQ. V lost 0 bases to trimming and J lost 3 bases; unmatched junction nucleotides: 5. CDR3 sequence (DNA): TGTGCCAGCAGCCAAGATAGGGACAGTCACTATAATTCACCCCTCCACTTT. Translated: CASSQDRDSHYNSPLHF.

V is TRBV10-3 and J is TRBJ1-5; D uncertain. Germline V gene lookup returns CDR1 ENHRY and CDR2 SYGVKD. The CDR3 has 15 residues. Between the trimmed V and J ends, which lost 1 base and 2 bases, there was a span of 9 bases. The CDR3 region has the DNA TGTGCCATCAGTGAGTTTGATTCGGGCAATCAGCCCCAGCATTTT. Translation gives CAISEFDSGNQPQHF.

The chain recombines TRBV3-1 (or the pseudogene TRBV3-2) with TRBJ1-2; D unresolved. This CDR3 has 12 residues. V lost 2 bases and J lost 8, with 9 bases in between. The germline gives CDR1 LGHDT, CDR2 YNNKEL (reference sequence). The CDR3 sequence is CASSQYAQGYTF. The DNA of the CDR3 is TGTGCCAGCAGCCAATATGCACAGGGCTACACCTTC.

This clone was counted between two and nine times. The CDR3 sequence is CASRWNRGDRNTIYF. The CDR3, as DNA: TGTGCCAGCAGGTGGAACAGGGGGGATAGAAACACCATATATTTT. The chain is built from TRBV2 and TRBJ1-3; 8 nucleotides line up with TRBD1. Germline-derived CDR1 and CDR2 are SNHLY and FYNNEI. V lost 6 bases, J lost 5 bases, and 9 bases stayed unmatched. This CDR3 region has 15 residues. The variable domain in full, completed from reference TRBV2 and TRBJ1-3, reads EPEVTQTPSHQVTQMGQEVILRCVPISNHLYFYWYRQILGQKVEFLVSFYNNEISEKSEIFDDQFSVERPDGSNFTLKIRSTKLEDSAMYFCASRWNRGDRNTIYFGEGSWLTVV.

V and J are TRBV19 and TRBJ1-1; 10 nucleotides match TRBD1. The CDR3 runs to 14 residues. V lost 4 bases to trimming and J lost 6 bases; unmatched junction nucleotides: 5. Germline CDR1 LNHDA, CDR2 SQIVND (reference sequence). As DNA, the CDR3 is TGTGCCAGTAGTAGTAGACAGGGGGCCTCTGAAGCTTTCTTT. Protein sequence: CASSSRQGASEAFF.

The V and J genes are TRBV4-1 and TRBJ1-5; D call uncertain. The CDR3 totals 15 residues. Looked up from germline, CDR1 is MGHRA and CDR2 is YSYEKL. The V and J ends lost 1 base and 6 bases respectively, with 13 bases between them. CDR3 nucleotide sequence: TGCGCCAGCAGCCAAGCGGGGTCATCGGGTCAGCCCCAGCATTTT. It is translated as CASSQAGSSGQPQHF.

The rearrangement links TRBV6-2 or TRBV6-3 to TRBJ2-3, with D possibly TRBD2 on 5 matching bases. CDR1 is MNHEY and CDR2 is SVGEGT in the germline V gene. The V and J ends lost 2 bases and 9 bases respectively, with 12 bases between them. CDR3 length: 13 amino acids. The CDR3, as DNA: TGTGCCAGCAGTTACGGCCCGAGGGTAACGCAGTATTTT. This translates into CASSYGPRVTQYF.

The chain uses TRBV10-3 and TRBJ2-5; unclear D gene. The V end was cut by 5 bases, the J end by 0 bases, with 7 bases between. Germline V lookup: CDR1 ENHRY, CDR2 SYGVKD. The CDR3 length is 13 residues. The CDR3 here is CAISLSNQETQYF. In DNA, the CDR3 is TGTGCCATCAGTCTCAGTAACCAAGAGACCCAGTACTTC.

The chain recombines TRBV7-3 with TRBJ1-1; D remains ambiguous. The germline V gene encodes CDR1 SGHTA and CDR2 FQGTGA. The CDR3 consists of 15 residues. V was cut by 2 bases and J by 1 base, with 11 bases left in between. CDR3 bases: TGTGCCAGCAGCTTATTACCGGGTTCGAACACTGAAGCTTTCTTT. Translated: CASSLLPGSNTEAFF.

This chain links TRBV28 with TRBJ1-4, with 7 bases identical to TRBD1. Germline assignment: CDR1 MDHEN and CDR2 SYDVKM. V shed 6 bases and J 8 bases; nucleotides not matched to a gene: 9. The CDR3 runs 14 residues. For the CDR3, the DNA is TGTGCCAGCAGCCAGCAGGGGGAGAGGGAAAAACTGTTTTTT. As protein: CASSQQGEREKLFF.

The genes are TRBV6-6 and TRBJ2-3, with a possible D match to TRBD1 (5 bases). CDR3 length: 14 residues. Deletions cut 4 bases from V and 4 bases from J, with 12 bases between. Germline-derived CDR1 and CDR2 are MNHNY and SVGAGI (reference sequence). The CDR3 protein is CASSSQGPADTQYF. CDR3 in DNA: TGTGCCAGCAGTTCTCAGGGTCCCGCAGATACGCAGTATTTT.

The V and J genes are TRBV6-6 and TRBJ1-5; 7 bases agree with TRBD1. Losses at the gene ends were 6 bases for V and 4 bases for J; bases not matched to a gene: 9. Germline CDR1 reads MNHNY; CDR2 reads SVGAGI (reference sequence). The CDR3 consists of 15 residues. CDR3 bases: TGTGCCAGCAGACCCACAGGGGTAGATAATCAGCCCCAGCATTTT. Translation: CASRPTGVDNQPQHF.

The genes are TRBV6-5 and TRBJ2-5, with a possible D match to TRBD2 (5 bases). The J call is doubtful: the DNA matches TRBJ2-7 better. The CDR3 is 15 amino acids. Per the germline V gene, CDR1 is MNHEY and CDR2 is SVGAGI. CDR3 region: CASSYLGRVSYEQYF. The DNA for the CDR3 is TGTGCCAGCAGTTACCTCGGGCGGGTATCCTACGAGCAGTACTTC.

This clone was observed a handful of times. This chain uses TRBV30 with TRBJ1-5, with TRBD1 matching over 9 bases. From germline, CDR1 is GTSNPN and CDR2 SVGIG (reference sequence). The CDR3 spans 14 residues. The V and J ends lost 3 bases and 4 bases, in that order; junction bases with no gene match: 4. As DNA, the CDR3 is TGTGCCTGGAGCCCAGGACAGGGGAATCAGCCCCAGCATTTT. Translated: CAWSPGQGNQPQHF.